Below, one T cell receptor beta chain is given with its context. Its antigen remains unidentified. The assay was immunoSEQ multiplex PCR, and TCRdb's table has in-frame clones only and misses some. The sample has about 73,000 clones; roughly 90% are singletons. The data were taken from a study of cytomegalovirus exposure and HLA in healthy donors. Broader study findings: The tendency of first-cohort TCR clusters to co-occur in the 90 to 150 validation repertoires was the finding of a later analysis.

Source material: PBMCs. The sequence was collected from a woman aged 18 to 35 in good health and CMV-seropositive.

Here the CDR3 reads CATSGQWDRRYGYTF. The CDR3 bases are TGTGCCACCAGCGGACAATGGGACAGGAGATATGGCTACACCTTC. This chain uses TRBV15 with TRBJ1-2, with TRBD1 matching 8 bases. In germline, CDR1 is LNHNV, CDR2 YYDKDF (reference sequence). The V gene end was trimmed by 5 bases and the J gene end by 5 bases; junction bases not matched to a gene: 10. The length of the CDR3 is 15 residues. The whole variable domain, remainder taken from reference TRBV15 and TRBJ1-2, is DAMVIQNPRYQVTQFGKPVTLSCSQTLNHNVMYWYQQKSSQAPKLLFHYYDKDFNNEADTPDNFQSRRPNTSFCFLDIRSPGLGDTAMYLCATSGQWDRRYGYTFGSGTRLTVV.